The rows below give T cell receptor delta chains drawn from one sample of a study of gamma-delta chains in newborns, infants, children. TCRdb used CATT to re-call clones from the reads. The sample has roughly 5,000 delta-chain clones; less than 3.5% are singletons. The sequencing sample was made of blood. These receptor sequences come from a child who was a newborn, infant or young child, either healthy, febrile or measles-vaccinated (not recorded which). The CDR3 runs from the conserved cysteine through the conserved F or W. D genes are given only for firm matches. Only part of the rows carry a size: once, few, many, or a class if the clone is expanded.

size: NA; J: TRDJ3; D: TRDD3; V: TRDV2; DNA: TGTGCCTGTGACACTTCCTTTGGTGGGGGACCCCCCTGGGACACCCGACAGATGTTTTTC; CDR3: CACDTSFGGGPPWDTRQMFF
size: NA; J: TRDJ3; D: NA; V: TRDV2; DNA: TGTGCCTGTGACACCGTAGCGGATTTAATCTCCTGGGACACCCGACAGATGTTTTTC; CDR3: CACDTVADLISWDTRQMFF
size: few; J: TRDJ2; D: TRDD3; V: TRDV2; DNA: TGTGCCTGTGACGTACTGGGGGCAGCTTTGACAGCCCAACTCTTCTTT; CDR3: CACDVLGAALTAQLFF
size: NA; J: TRDJ1; D: NA; V: TRDV3; DNA: TGTGCCCTGGCTGAGGACGGGGGGAACGGGACCGATAAACTCATCTTT; CDR3: CALAEDGGNGTDKLIF
size: NA; J: TRDJ1; D: TRDD3; V: TRDV2; DNA: TGTGCCTGTGACCCGTACTGGGGGATACCCACCGATAAACTCATCTTT; CDR3: CACDPYWGIPTDKLIF
size: medium-sized; J: TRDJ2; D: TRDD3; V: TRDV2; DNA: TGTGCCTGTGACACCTTGGGGGATTTTTCGGCACAACTCTTCTTT; CDR3: CACDTLGDFSAQLFF
size: large; J: TRDJ1; D: NA; V: TRDV2; DNA: TGTGCCTGTGACATGGGGGACACCGATAAACTCATCTTT; CDR3: CACDMGDTDKLIF
size: medium-sized; J: TRDJ3; D: TRDD3; V: TRDV2; DNA: TGTGCCTGTGACACTGTACTGGGGGATTCAAGCTCCTGGGACACCCGACAGATGTTTTTC; CDR3: CACDTVLGDSSSWDTRQMFF
size: few; J: TRDJ3; D: TRDD3; V: TRDV2; DNA: TGTGCCTGTGACACCTGGGGGACGAGAAGTTCCTGGGACACCCGACAGATGTTTTTC; CDR3: CACDTWGTRSSWDTRQMFF
size: few; J: TRDJ2; D: TRDD3; V: TRDV2; DNA: TGTGCCTGTGACACGCTGGGGGCTTTGACAGCACACCTCTTCTTT; CDR3: CACDTLGALTAHLFF
size: once; J: TRDJ2; D: TRDD3; V: TRDV3; DNA: TGTGCCTCCGCGTACTGGGGGATCCACCCATCTTTGACAGCACAACTCTTCTTT; CDR3: CASAYWGIHPSLTAQLFF
size: medium-sized; J: TRDJ3; D: TRDD3; V: TRDV2; DNA: TGTGCCTGTGACACCGAGTTCTATACTGGGGGATATCCCTGGGACACCCGACAGATGTTTTTC; CDR3: CACDTEFYTGGYPWDTRQMFF
size: NA; J: TRDJ1; D: NA; V: TRAV29/DV5; DNA: NA; CDR3: CSVLLCSKRASYRVVGDTSGTDKLIF
size: medium-sized; J: TRDJ2; D: TRDD3; V: TRDV1; DNA: TGTGCTCTTGGGGAAAGCCCTACACGGTCGTACTGGGGGACCGTGACAGCACAACTCTTCTTT; CDR3: CALGESPTRSYWGTVTAQLFF
size: NA; J: TRDJ1; D: TRDD3; V: TRAV29/DV5; DNA: TGTGCCGCAAGCGCGCGTCCCTACTCTTACGTACTGGGGGATAAAGTTACCGATAAACTCATCTTT; CDR3: CAASARPYSYVLGDKVTDKLIF
size: large; J: TRDJ3; D: TRDD3; V: TRDV2; DNA: TGTGCCTGTGACACCGTACTGGGGGATAGCTCCTGGGACACCCGACAGATGTTTTTC; CDR3: CACDTVLGDSSWDTRQMFF
size: NA; J: TRDJ2; D: TRDD3; V: TRDV1; DNA: TGTGCTCTTGGGGAACCGTACTGGGGGTTTTCAGCACAACTCTTCTTT; CDR3: CALGEPYWGFSAQLFF
size: few; J: TRDJ2; D: TRDD3; V: TRDV2; DNA: TGTGCCTGTGACTCCCTACTGGGGGATACGCTAGCACAACTCTTCTTT; CDR3: CACDSLLGDTLAQLFF
size: NA; J: TRDJ3; D: NA; V: TRDV2; DNA: TGTGCCTGTGACACCGTCCGGGATCGGGTGGACTGGGACACCCGACAGATGTTTTTC; CDR3: CACDTVRDRVDWDTRQMFF
size: medium-sized; J: TRDJ3; D: TRDD3; V: TRDV2; DNA: TGTGCCTGTGACCACGTACTGGGGGATACAGGCTGGGACACCCGACAGATGTTTTTC; CDR3: CACDHVLGDTGWDTRQMFF
size: NA; J: TRDJ1; D: NA; V: TRDV2; DNA: TGTGCCTGTGACACCTGGGGGTTGACCGATAAACTCATCTTT; CDR3: CACDTWGLTDKLIF
size: NA; J: TRDJ3; D: NA; V: TRDV2; DNA: TGTGCCTGTGACACCGTGTTTCCCGGGGTAGAGAGCTCCTGGGACACCCGACAGATGTTTTTC; CDR3: CACDTVFPGVESSWDTRQMFF
size: medium-sized; J: TRDJ2; D: NA; V: TRDV2; DNA: TGTGCCTGTGACCGGGGGGACCCGACAGCACAACTCTTCTTT; CDR3: CACDRGDPTAQLFF
size: NA; J: TRDJ3; D: TRDD3; V: TRDV2; DNA: TGTGCCTGTGACACTGTACTGGGGGATACGCGCAGCTCCAGGGACACCCGACAGACGTTTTTC; CDR3: CACDTVLGDTRSSRDTRQTFF
size: medium-sized; J: TRDJ3; D: TRDD3; V: TRDV2; DNA: TGTGCCTGTGATCCACTGGGGGATGAGACCTGGGACACCCGACAGATGTTTTTC; CDR3: CACDPLGDETWDTRQMFF
size: NA; J: TRDJ3; D: TRDD3; V: TRDV2; DNA: TGTGCCTGTGACTCATTGGGGGATCGCAGCTCCTGGGACACCCGACAGATGTTTTTC; CDR3: CACDSLGDRSSWDTRQMFF
size: large; J: TRDJ3; D: NA; V: TRDV2; DNA: TGTGCCTGTGACACCGTGGCTGGACTCTGGGACACCCGACAGATGTTTTTC; CDR3: CACDTVAGLWDTRQMFF
size: NA; J: TRDJ1; D: NA; V: TRDV1; DNA: TGTGCTCTTGGGGACCGGGGGGACACGACGCCTGGACGAGACTGGAGGATTTCACCCGATAAACCCATCTTT; CDR3: CALGDRGDTTPGRDWRISPDKPIF
size: medium-sized; J: TRDJ3; D: TRDD3; V: TRDV2; DNA: TGTGCCTGTGACCAAACAGTACTGGGGGATACGGCCTGGGACACCCGACAGATGTTTTTC; CDR3: CACDQTVLGDTAWDTRQMFF
size: NA; J: TRDJ3; D: TRDD3; V: TRDV2; DNA: TGTGCCTGTGACGAAGTACTGGGGGACCTCTCCTGGGACACCCGACAGATGTTTTTC; CDR3: CACDEVLGDLSWDTRQMFF
size: few; J: TRDJ2; D: TRDD3; V: TRAV29/DV5; DNA: TGTGCCGCAATCCGATGGTCCTCTACCCGTACTGGGGGATACACCGGAGCTTTGACAGCACAACTCTTCTTT; CDR3: CAAIRWSSTRTGGYTGALTAQLFF
size: few; J: TRDJ3; D: NA; V: TRDV2; DNA: TGTGCCTGTGACACTGGCTCCTGGGACACCCGACAGATGTTTTTC; CDR3: CACDTGSWDTRQMFF
size: large; J: TRDJ2; D: TRDD3; V: TRDV1; DNA: TGTGCTCTTGGGGAACGGGGCTGGGGGACCCCCCGACTCTTCTTT; CDR3: CALGERGWGTPRLFF
size: medium-sized; J: TRDJ3; D: TRDD3; V: TRDV2; DNA: TGTGCCTGTGACACCTGGGGGATAAGCTCCTGGGACACCCGACAGATGTTTTTC; CDR3: CACDTWGISSWDTRQMFF
size: large; J: TRDJ3; D: NA; V: TRDV2; DNA: TGTGCCTGTGACGTCAGGATTTCGACCGCCTGGGACACCCGACAGATGTTTTTC; CDR3: CACDVRISTAWDTRQMFF
size: large; J: TRDJ1; D: TRDD3; V: TRDV2; DNA: TGTGCCGGGGGGGATACAGGCACCGATAAACTCATCTTT; CDR3: CAGGDTGTDKLIF
size: few; J: TRDJ1; D: TRDD3; V: TRDV1; DNA: TGTGCCCTTGGAGAAAGTACCGTTGCTGGGGGATACGCAAGGGTGAAGAACACCGATAAACTCATCTTT; CDR3: CALGESTVAGGYARVKNTDKLIF
size: medium-sized; J: TRDJ3; D: NA; V: TRDV2; DNA: TGTGCCTGTGACACCGAGAAAAAGATTGAGGGATACTCCTGGGACACCCGACAGATGTTTTTC; CDR3: CACDTEKKIEGYSWDTRQMFF
size: NA; J: TRDJ3; D: NA; V: TRDV2; DNA: TGTGCCTGTGACAGGATACAGAGCTCCTGGGACACCCGACAGATGTTTTTC; CDR3: CACDRIQSSWDTRQMFF
size: NA; J: TRDJ3; D: NA; V: TRDV2; DNA: TGTGCCTGTGACACCGGGGGTTTATTCTCCTGGGACACCCGACAGATGTTTTTC; CDR3: CACDTGGLFSWDTRQMFF
size: NA; J: TRDJ3; D: NA; V: TRDV2; DNA: TGTGCCTGTGACCCCGTACCGGGGACCGCCTGGGACACCCGACAGATGTTTTTC; CDR3: CACDPVPGTAWDTRQMFF
size: NA; J: TRDJ1; D: TRDD3; V: TRDV2; DNA: TGTGCCTGTGACAAACTGGGGGATACGACCGATAAACTCATCTTT; CDR3: CACDKLGDTTDKLIF
size: medium-sized; J: TRDJ2; D: TRDD3; V: TRDV1; DNA: TGTGCTCTTGGGGAACCGGGACTGGGGGGATACCCCTTCCCCCCTTTGACAGCACAACTCTTCTTT; CDR3: CALGEPGLGGYPFPPLTAQLFF
size: few; J: TRDJ3; D: TRDD3; V: TRDV2; DNA: TGTGCCTGTGACACCGAACTGGGGGATAGCTCCTGGGGCACCCGACAGATGTTTTTC; CDR3: CACDTELGDSSWGTRQMFF
size: NA; J: TRDJ3; D: NA; V: TRDV1; DNA: TGTGCTCTTGGGGAACGCGGCTGTGGATCGTCCTGGGACACCCGACAGATGTTTTTC; CDR3: CALGERGCGSSWDTRQMFF
size: NA; J: TRDJ3; D: TRDD3; V: TRDV2; DNA: TGTGCCTGTGACTCGTTAAAGGGGGATACGCTAAGCTCCTGGGACACCCGACAGATGTTTTTC; CDR3: CACDSLKGDTLSSWDTRQMFF
size: few; J: TRDJ1; D: NA; V: TRDV2; DNA: TGTGCCTGTGACACCGTTCGGTACAGGGGGACCCCCGAGACCGATAAACTCATCTTT; CDR3: CACDTVRYRGTPETDKLIF
size: few; J: TRDJ1; D: TRDD3; V: TRDV1; DNA: TGTGCTCTCGGGGAATTCGTAACTGGGGGTTTGTACACCGATAAACTCATCTTT; CDR3: CALGEFVTGGLYTDKLIF